The 17 T cell receptor beta chains presented below share a single source sample, sequenced in a study of cytomegalovirus exposure and HLA in healthy donors. PCR involved 60 Vbeta and 13 Jbeta primers. Sequencing used immunoSEQ multiplex PCR; TCRdb keeps in-frame clones, though not all of them. The sample carries approximately 130,000 clones, around 75% recorded once. Material: PBMCs. Receptor source: a man aged 25 to 45 in good health and CMV-seronegative.

V and J are TRBV18 and TRBJ2-3, with TRBD2 matching 10 bases. The germline CDR1 and CDR2 sequences are KGHSH and LQKENI. Unmatched junction bases numbered 6, after V lost 4 bases and J lost 2 bases. This CDR3 is built from 16 residues. The CDR3 is CASSRSGGTSTDTQYF. For the CDR3, the DNA is TGTGCCAGCTCACGTAGCGGGGGGACTTCCACAGATACGCAGTATTTT. The entire variable domain, with the rest obtained from reference TRBV18 and TRBJ2-3, is as follows: NAGVMQNPRHLVRRRGQEARLRCSPMKGHSHVYWYRQLPEEGLKFMVYLQKENIIDESGMPKERFSAEFPKEGPSILRIQQVVRGDSAAYFCASSRSGGTSTDTQYFGPGTRLTVL.

The CDR3 region has the DNA TGTGCCAGCAGTTACTCTGGTGGTTCACTCTCCTACGAGCAGTACTTC. The encoded protein is CASSYSGGSLSYEQYF. The chain carries TRBV6-5 and TRBJ2-7; D remains ambiguous. The germline V gene has CDR1 MNHEY and CDR2 SVGAGI. The CDR3 has 16 residues. The V end lost 0 bases, the J end lost 0 bases, and 12 bases lay between the germline ends.

This clone was counted between two and nine times. The V gene is TRBV6-5, the J gene TRBJ1-2; TRBD1 is a possible D gene (5 bases). Germline V CDR1 and CDR2: MNHEY, SVGAGI. The germline V and J ends were trimmed by 2 bases and 4 bases, with 8 bases remaining between them. The CDR3 is 13 amino acids. The CDR3 nucleotides read TGTGCCAGCAGTTACCAGGGTTCCTATGGCTACACCTTC. Protein product: CASSYQGSYGYTF.

The rearrangement joins TRBV28 to TRBJ1-1, with 9 bases identical to TRBD1. J gave up 1 base and V 5 bases, and 8 bases lay outside the gene matches. Germline V gives CDR1 MDHEN, CDR2 SYDVKM. The CDR3 runs 16 residues. The CDR3 DNA is TGTGCCAGCAGTCTGGGACAGGGATTATCGAACACTGAAGCTTTCTTT. Its translation: CASSLGQGLSNTEAFF.

The chain couples TRBV4-2 to TRBJ2-5, with 9 nucleotides matching TRBD2. Losses at the gene ends were 0 bases for V and 5 bases for J; bases not matched to a gene: 7. This CDR3 is 16 amino acids long. From germline, CDR1 is LGHNA and CDR2 YNFKEQ. CDR3 nucleotides: TGTGCCAGCAGCCAAGATGGCGCGGGGGGGTGGGAGACCCAGTACTTC. Protein product: CASSQDGAGGWETQYF.

Only a few counts were recorded for this clone. The V gene is TRBV7-9, the J gene TRBJ2-7, with 7 nucleotides matching TRBD1. The germline gives CDR1 SEHNR, CDR2 FQNEAQ (reference sequence). The CDR3 runs 12 residues. V shed 3 bases and J 5 bases; nucleotides not matched to a gene: 1. CDR3 region: CASSFDRDEQYF. The CDR3 coding sequence is TGTGCCAGCAGCTTCGACAGGGACGAGCAGTACTTC.

This chain connects TRBV4-1 to TRBJ2-1; tentative D call: TRBD1 (5 bases). The V end lost 7 bases, the J end lost 10 bases, and 11 bases lay between the germline ends. The germline gives CDR1 MGHRA, CDR2 YSYEKL. This CDR3 comprises 11 residues. CDR3 loop: CASNSGKEQFF. In DNA, the CDR3 is TGCGCCAGCAACTCAGGGAAGGAGCAGTTCTTC.

This clone appeared a single time. V is TRBV7-9 and J is TRBJ1-1, with 10 nucleotides matching TRBD1. This CDR3 region has 14 residues. The V segment lost 4 bases and the J segment 4 bases; nucleotides outside the gene matches: 3. CDR1 is SEHNR and CDR2 is FQNEAQ in the germline V gene (reference sequence). The DNA for the CDR3 is TGTGCCAGCAGCTGGAGGACAGGGGGCACTGAAGCTTTCTTT. It specifies CASSWRTGGTEAFF.

The V and J genes are TRBV19 and TRBJ2-5; 10 bases map to TRBD1. This CDR3 is built from 18 residues. V lost 11 bases, J lost 5 bases, and 23 bases stayed unmatched. The germline CDR1 and CDR2 sequences are LNHDA and SQIVND (reference sequence). The CDR3 protein is CAARGSGPGTGVTETQYF. The CDR3, as DNA: TGTGCCGCTCGGGGTTCGGGACCCGGGACAGGGGTTACGGAGACCCAGTACTTC.

V is TRBV5-1 and J is TRBJ2-3, with D tentatively TRBD2 (5 bases). Trimming removed 9 bases at V and 0 bases at J, with 17 bases between. Germline-derived CDR1 and CDR2 are SGHRS and YFSETQ. The CDR3 is 15 amino acids. This CDR3 is CATTSDSTSTDTQYF. The CDR3 DNA sequence: TGCGCCACCACATCGGACTCAACTAGCACAGATACGCAGTATTTT.

V gene TRBV29-1 combines with J gene TRBJ2-7, with TRBD1 matching 8 bases. Losses at the gene ends were 5 bases for V and 2 bases for J; bases not matched to a gene: 2. Per the germline V gene, CDR1 is SQVTM and CDR2 is ANQGSEA. The CDR3 runs to 12 residues. In DNA form, the CDR3 reads TGCAGCGTTCCAGGGGGCCCCTACGAGCAGTACTTC. The encoded protein is CSVPGGPYEQYF.

V gene TRBV5-6 combines with J gene TRBJ1-2, with D unresolved. The V end lost 0 bases, the J end lost 4 bases, and 13 bases lay between the germline ends. Germline-derived CDR1 and CDR2 are SGHDT and YYEEEE. The CDR3 loop spans 15 amino acids. The CDR3 loop reads CASSLGPGTTYGYTF. DNA for the CDR3: TGTGCCAGCAGCTTGGGCCCGGGTACTACCTATGGCTACACCTTC.

This rearrangement joins TRBV9 to TRBJ2-1; 8 positions match TRBD2. Trimming took 4 bases from V and 7 from J; bases not matched to a gene: 10. CDR1 is SGDLS and CDR2 is YYNGEE in the germline V gene. This CDR3 comprises 15 residues. CDR3 sequence reads: CASSPGGRTQNEQFF. The CDR3 coding sequence is TGTGCCAGCAGCCCCGGCGGGAGGACCCAGAATGAGCAGTTCTTC.

The chain has TRBV19 and TRBJ1-5; 8 bases are a match to TRBD1. J gave up 4 bases and V 7 bases, and 12 bases lay outside the gene matches. CDR1 is LNHDA, CDR2 SQIVND, per germline (reference sequence). This CDR3 has 16 amino acids. CDR3 sequence reads: CASKAGQARSNQPQHF. The CDR3 nucleotides read TGTGCCAGTAAAGCGGGACAGGCAAGGAGTAATCAGCCCCAGCATTTT. Drawing the rest from reference TRBV19 and TRBJ1-5, the complete variable domain is DGGITQSPKYLFRKEGQNVTLSCEQNLNHDAMYWYRQDPGQGLRLIYYSQIVNDFQKGDIAEGYSVSREKKESFPLTVTSAQKNPTAFYLCASKAGQARSNQPQHFGDGTRLSIL.

The genes are TRBV4-1 and TRBJ2-2, with TRBD1 as a possible D gene (5 bases). Trimming removed 0 bases at V and 4 bases at J, with 12 bases between. The germline V gene has CDR1 MGHRA and CDR2 YSYEKL. The CDR3 has 16 amino acids. The CDR3 nucleotides are TGCGCCAGCAGCCAAGAGGCAGGGTGGGTCACCGGGGAGCTGTTTTTT. Amino acids: CASSQEAGWVTGELFF.

CDR3 bases: TGCGCCAGCAGCCAAGACACGGAGATTGGCTATGGCTACACCTTC. Amino acids: CASSQDTEIGYGYTF. This sequence joins TRBV4-3 and TRBJ1-2, with D hard to call. Germline CDR1 and CDR2: LGHNA and YSLEER. V was clipped by 0 bases and J by 4 bases, with 12 bases between them. The CDR3 is made up of 15 amino acids.

The CDR3 sequence is CASGPRQSVNYGYTF. The DNA for the CDR3 is TGTGCCAGCGGTCCCCGACAGAGTGTTAACTATGGCTACACCTTC. The chain combines TRBV6-5 with TRBJ1-2; tentative D call: TRBD1 (5 bases). Trimming removed 8 bases at V and 1 base at J, with 17 bases between. Per germline, CDR1 MNHEY and CDR2 SVGAGI. The CDR3 sequence is 15 residues long.